The clone carrying this T cell receptor beta chain was counted a single time. The data were produced by immunoSEQ multiplex PCR, yet TCRdb's version contains in-frame clones alone and is incomplete. Of 80,000 or so clones listed, around 94% are singletons. This CDR3 is 13 amino acids long. With 10 bases clipped from V and 3 bases from J, the junction kept 7 bases outside the gene matches. The data originate from a study of control samples from healthy donors and cancer patients. What was sequenced was blood. The chain links TRBV12-3 or TRBV12-4 to TRBJ2-5; 8 bases line up with TRBD2. This receptor was identified in a woman aged 55-69 years in good health. The CDR3 DNA reads as TGTGCCACACGGCAGCGGGAGAAAGAGACCCAGTACTTC. This translates into CATRQREKETQYF.